The 29 T cell receptor beta chains presented below share a single source sample, sequenced in a study of vaccination and CD4 T cells after COVID-19. Treatment here: approximately 10-day PBMC culture with coronavirus spike peptide pools or control peptides (ViraFEST assay). Oncomine TCR Beta short-read sequencing was applied to DNA from cultured CD4+ T cells. TCRdb independently ran MiXCR on the PCR reads; one entry per CDR3 protein. In the table there are about 23,000 distinct CDR3 sequences, approximately 67% of which are singletons. These receptors lack a known antigen. The specimen was CD4+ T cells from blood, cultured in vitro, collected after SARS-CoV-2 vaccination. These receptors originate from a human donor who received a COVID-19 vaccine.

The V and J genes are TRBV10-3 and TRBJ2-1; unclear D gene. This CDR3 has 13 residues. Deletions cut 4 bases from V and 10 bases from J, with 14 bases between. Germline V gene data show CDR1 as ENHRY and CDR2 as SYGVKD. CDR3 DNA sequence: TGTGCCATCAGTGTTATCCGGGCGGTCGAGCAGTTCTTC. Translating gives CAISVIRAVEQFF.

V usage is TRBV2 and J usage is TRBJ2-7; D is undetermined. Trimming cost V 6 bases and J 2 bases, with 8 bases left between them. The length of the CDR3 is 12 residues. Germline V CDR1 and CDR2: SNHLY, FYNNEI. The CDR3 is CASSRFTYEQYF. CDR3 coding DNA: TGTGCCAGCAGCCGGTTTACCTACGAGCAGTACTTC.

This chain links TRBV27 with TRBJ1-1; D unresolved. From germline, CDR1 is MNHEY and CDR2 SMNVEV (reference sequence). CDR3 size: 14 residues. The ends were cut back, 3 bases at V and 3 bases at J, with 11 bases in the middle. The CDR3 reads CASSFSGGDTEAFF. The CDR3 DNA reads as TGTGCCAGCAGTTTTTCTGGAGGTGACACTGAAGCTTTCTTT.

The CDR3 DNA follows: TGCAGTGCTAGAGGGACAGGGGGCACTGAAGCTTTCTTT. Encoded protein: CSARGTGGTEAFF. The chain recombines TRBV20-1 with TRBJ1-1, with 10 bases matching TRBD1. The CDR3 is made up of 13 amino acids. Looked up from germline, CDR1 is DFQATT and CDR2 is SNEGSKA (reference sequence). The V and J ends lost 1 base and 4 bases, in that order; junction bases with no gene match: 0.

V gene TRBV7-2 combines with J gene TRBJ2-5; tentative D call: TRBD2 (6 bases). CDR1 SGHTA and CDR2 FQGNSA come from the germline V gene. The CDR3 extends over 16 amino acids. The germline V and J ends were trimmed by 2 bases and 4 bases, with 17 bases remaining between them. The CDR3 here is CASSLFYTRRGETQYF. CDR3 sequence (DNA): TGTGCCAGCAGCTTATTTTATACTCGGAGGGGAGAGACCCAGTACTTC.

The rearrangement links TRBV20-1 to TRBJ2-4; D is possibly TRBD1 (7 bases). The CDR3 length is 13 residues. V dropped 1 base and J dropped 6 bases, with 10 bases sitting between them. CDR1 is DFQATT, CDR2 SNEGSKA, per germline (reference sequence). Written as DNA, the CDR3 is TGCAGTGCTAGAGGGCAGGGGGGAAACATTCAGTACTTC. As protein: CSARGQGGNIQYF.

The J gene is TRBJ2-5, the V gene TRBV6-1; D may be TRBD2 (7 bases). The CDR3 spans 12 residues. The germline V gene encodes CDR1 MNHNS and CDR2 SASEGT. V was shortened by 11 bases and J by 5 bases, with 15 bases between the two germline ends. The CDR3 protein is CAVSGGGETQYF. The DNA for the CDR3 is TGTGCCGTGTCGGGGGGCGGCGAGACCCAGTACTTC.

The CDR3 DNA is TGTGCCAGCAGTTCCGGACTAGCGCACTACAATGAGCAGTTCTTC. Amino acids: CASSSGLAHYNEQFF. This sequence joins TRBV6-2 or TRBV6-3 and TRBJ2-1; 9 bases match TRBD2. This CDR3 is built from 15 residues. With V trimmed by 4 bases and J by 3 bases, 4 bases remained unmatched. Looked up from germline, CDR1 is MNHEY and CDR2 is SVGEGT.

The chain recombines TRBV6-5 with TRBJ1-6; 10 nucleotides agree with TRBD1. The V and J ends lost 4 bases and 10 bases, in that order; junction bases with no gene match: 10. Germline-derived CDR1 and CDR2 are MNHEY and SVGAGI. The CDR3 length is 16 residues. The CDR3 nucleotides read TGTGCCAGCAGTTTCCGAGAAGGGACAGGGGTATCACCCCTCCACTTT. It yields the protein CASSFREGTGVSPLHF.

The rearrangement uses TRBV12-3 or TRBV12-4 and TRBJ2-3, with TRBD1 matching 8 bases. This CDR3 contains 15 residues. V was clipped by 6 bases and J by 3 bases; unmatched bases: 8. The CDR3 is CASRGPGQGTDTQYF. The CDR3 bases are TGTGCCAGCAGGGGCCCCGGACAGGGTACAGATACGCAGTATTTT.

This chain uses TRBV20-1 with TRBJ1-3, with D unclear. From germline, CDR1 is DFQATT and CDR2 SNEGSKA (reference sequence). The length of the CDR3 is 13 residues. Trimming removed 3 bases from V and 0 bases from J, with 6 bases in between. As DNA, the CDR3 is TGCAGTGCTAGTAGGAGCTCTGGAAACACCATATATTTT. This translates into CSASRSSGNTIYF.

This clonotype appeared once. The chain recombines TRBV2 with TRBJ2-1; D uncertain. CDR1 is SNHLY, CDR2 FYNNEI, per germline. CDR3 size: 16 residues. The V and J ends lost 5 bases and 6 bases respectively, with 20 bases between them. The CDR3 protein is CASSTQLRTAGNEQFF. CDR3 DNA: TGTGCCAGCAGTACACAACTCCGAACAGCTGGCAATGAGCAGTTCTTC.

The J gene is TRBJ2-7, the V gene TRBV6-5; D is uncertain. CDR3 length equals 13 residues. Germline V gene lookup returns CDR1 MNHEY and CDR2 SVGAGI. V shed 2 bases and J shed 3 bases, with 8 bases lying between them. The CDR3, as DNA: TGTGCCAGCAGTTACGGCGACAACTACGAGCAGTACTTC. This codes for CASSYGDNYEQYF.

The rearrangement links TRBV7-2 to TRBJ1-6; tentatively, D is TRBD1 (6 bases). Trimming took off 9 bases at V and 0 bases at J, with 12 bases between the two ends. Per germline, CDR1 SGHTA and CDR2 FQGNSA. The CDR3 has 15 residues. The DNA of the CDR3 is TGTGCCAGTGAAGGGGGAAGCTCCTATAATTCACCCCTCCACTTT. This gives the protein CASEGGSSYNSPLHF.

The table lists this clonotype with a few counts. This chain uses TRBV7-9 with TRBJ1-6; D not certain. Germline V gene lookup returns CDR1 SEHNR and CDR2 FQNEAQ (reference sequence). Trimming stripped 0 bases from V and 8 bases from J, with 8 bases between. The CDR3 is made up of 14 amino acids. CDR3 loop: CASSLAGKDSPLHF. The CDR3 DNA is TGTGCCAGCAGCTTAGCAGGGAAGGATTCACCCCTCCACTTT.

CDR3 region: CASSQDVGHTEAFF. CDR3 nucleotide sequence: TGTGCCAGCAGCCAAGACGTCGGTCACACTGAAGCTTTCTTT. The rearrangement joins TRBV3-1 to TRBJ1-1, with D unclear. The V end was cut by 0 bases, the J end by 3 bases, with 8 bases between. The CDR3 runs 14 residues. CDR1 LGHDT and CDR2 YNNKEL come from the germline V gene (reference sequence).

This rearrangement joins TRBV30 to TRBJ2-5; D perhaps matches TRBD2 (7 bases). The CDR3 covers 14 residues. Between the trimmed V and J ends, which lost 3 bases and 7 bases, there was a span of 18 bases. Germline V gives CDR1 GTSNPN, CDR2 SVGIG (reference sequence). For the CDR3, the DNA is TGTGCCTGGAGGGGCAGGGGACTATCAGGGACCCAGTACTTC. Its protein product is CAWRGRGLSGTQYF.

The J gene is TRBJ2-1, the V gene TRBV25-1; no definite D call. The V end was cut by 4 bases, the J end by 5 bases, with 15 bases between. Germline values: CDR1 MGHDK, CDR2 SYGVNS. The CDR3 sequence is 15 residues long. The CDR3 DNA is TGTGCCAGCAGTGCCTCCCACGACCGCCACAATGAGCAGTTCTTC. Its translation: CASSASHDRHNEQFF.

This clonotype was detected only once. The rearrangement links TRBV7-9 to TRBJ1-6, with TRBD1 matching over 8 bases. Germline V gene lookup returns CDR1 SEHNR and CDR2 FQNEAQ (reference sequence). The CDR3 contains 17 residues. Trimming took 3 bases from V and 7 from J; bases not matched to a gene: 11. The CDR3 region is CASSLANLGDRNSPLHF. The CDR3 coding sequence is TGTGCCAGCAGCTTGGCCAATCTCGGGGACAGGAATTCACCCCTCCACTTT.

This clonotype occurred a few times. The J gene is TRBJ2-5, the V gene TRBV20-1; a weak D match, TRBD1 (6 bases). With 0 bases removed from V and 0 bases from J, the gap between germline ends came to 11 bases. The CDR3 length is 15 residues. Per germline, CDR1 DFQATT and CDR2 SNEGSKA (reference sequence). The CDR3 DNA reads TGCAGTGCTAGAGATGGGGGCGACGACCAAGAGACCCAGTACTTC. Its translation is CSARDGGDDQETQYF.

The J gene is TRBJ2-3, the V gene TRBV4-1; D is possibly TRBD2 (5 bases). Germline CDR1 and CDR2: MGHRA and YSYEKL. The CDR3 has 14 amino acids. V was shortened by 4 bases and J by 2 bases, with 10 bases between the two germline ends. CDR3 in DNA: TGCGCCAGCAGCCCCGACGGGAACACAGATACGCAGTATTTT. Its protein product is CASSPDGNTDTQYF.

This clonotype has a handful of counts. The gene calls are TRBV2 and TRBJ2-2; TRBD1 aligns across 10 bases. Germline V gene lookup returns CDR1 SNHLY and CDR2 FYNNEI. The CDR3 is 15 residues long. Unmatched junction bases numbered 9, after V lost 7 bases and J lost 7 bases. The chain's CDR3 is CASKLTGGAGGELFF. CDR3 bases: TGTGCCAGCAAGCTGACAGGGGGCGCAGGCGGGGAGCTGTTTTTT.

This clonotype was detected only once. This sequence joins TRBV15 and TRBJ1-1; D unclear. Trimming removed 6 bases at V and 13 bases at J, with 21 bases between. From germline, CDR1 is LNHNV and CDR2 YYDKDF (reference sequence). The CDR3 totals 13 residues. The CDR3 DNA reads as TGTGCCACCAGTCCTGGACGGACTCTGGTGGGTTTCTTT. This encodes CATSPGRTLVGFF.

This clonotype was recorded a few times. The chain has TRBV7-9 and TRBJ1-2, with 7 bases aligning to TRBD1. The V segment lost 0 bases and the J segment 7 bases; nucleotides outside the gene matches: 5. The CDR3 runs 14 residues. CDR1 and CDR2 (germline): SEHNR, FQNEAQ (reference sequence). The CDR3 DNA reads TGTGCCAGCAGCTTAGCGGAGGGGGCGGGTGGCTACACCTTC. The encoded protein is CASSLAEGAGGYTF.

The rearrangement links TRBV20-1 to TRBJ1-6; 7 bases agree with TRBD1. CDR3 size: 16 residues. J gave up 7 bases and V 0 bases, and 9 bases lay outside the gene matches. Looked up from germline, CDR1 is DFQATT and CDR2 is SNEGSKA (reference sequence). The CDR3, as DNA: TGCAGTGCTAGAGAACCGACAGGGTCTGGAAATTCACCCCTCCACTTT. Residues: CSAREPTGSGNSPLHF.

V gene TRBV20-1 combines with J gene TRBJ1-1; no reliable D call. Germline V gene sequence: CDR1 DFQATT, CDR2 SNEGSKA (reference sequence). Deletions cut 3 bases from V and 3 bases from J, with 14 bases between. The CDR3 covers 14 residues. The CDR3 coding sequence is TGCAGTGCTAGCCCGGGGAGGAGGGACACTGAAGCTTTCTTT. It is translated as CSASPGRRDTEAFF.

This chain uses TRBV20-1 with TRBJ1-2, with 9 bases fitting TRBD1. The CDR3 is 14 residues long. V dropped 6 bases and J dropped 7; count of bases not matched to a gene: 12. Germline CDR1 and CDR2: DFQATT and SNEGSKA (reference sequence). The CDR3 spells CSAKGQGGAVGYTF. The CDR3, as DNA: TGCAGTGCAAAGGGACAGGGAGGAGCGGTTGGCTACACCTTC.

The V gene is TRBV20-1, the J gene TRBJ1-5; no definite D call. CDR1 is DFQATT, CDR2 SNEGSKA, per germline (reference sequence). The CDR3 spans 14 residues. V was shortened by 5 bases and J by 7 bases, with 18 bases between the two germline ends. The CDR3 protein is CSARYGGRGQPQHF. Here the CDR3 DNA reads TGCAGTGCTCGGTATGGAGGGAGAGGGCAGCCCCAGCATTTT.

The gene calls are TRBV9 and TRBJ1-2, with a weak D call TRBD1 (5 bases). Deletions cut 5 bases from V and 5 bases from J, with 7 bases between. This CDR3 is built from 11 residues. Germline V lookup: CDR1 SGDLS, CDR2 YYNGEE. CDR3 DNA sequence: TGTGCCAGCAGTGGGGGTTATGGCTACACCTTC. It encodes CASSGGYGYTF. Full variable domain (missing parts from reference TRBV9 and TRBJ1-2): DSGVTQTPKHLITATGQRVTLRCSPRSGDLSVYWYQQSLDQGLQFLIQYYNGEERAKGNILERFSAQQFPDLHSELNLSSLELGDSALYFCASSGGYGYTFGSGTRLTVV.